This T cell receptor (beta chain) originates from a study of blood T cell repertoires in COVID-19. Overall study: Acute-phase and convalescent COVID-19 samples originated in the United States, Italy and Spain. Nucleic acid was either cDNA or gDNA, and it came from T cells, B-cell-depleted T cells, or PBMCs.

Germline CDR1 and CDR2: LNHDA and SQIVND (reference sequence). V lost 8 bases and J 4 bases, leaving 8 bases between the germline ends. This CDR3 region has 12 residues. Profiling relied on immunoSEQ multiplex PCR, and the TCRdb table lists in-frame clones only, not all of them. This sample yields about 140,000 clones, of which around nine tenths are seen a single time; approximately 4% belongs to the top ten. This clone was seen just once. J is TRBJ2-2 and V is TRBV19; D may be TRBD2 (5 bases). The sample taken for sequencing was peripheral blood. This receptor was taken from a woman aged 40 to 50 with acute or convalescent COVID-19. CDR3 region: CASARGTGELFF. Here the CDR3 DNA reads TGTGCCAGTGCCCGGGGCACCGGGGAGCTGTTTTTT.